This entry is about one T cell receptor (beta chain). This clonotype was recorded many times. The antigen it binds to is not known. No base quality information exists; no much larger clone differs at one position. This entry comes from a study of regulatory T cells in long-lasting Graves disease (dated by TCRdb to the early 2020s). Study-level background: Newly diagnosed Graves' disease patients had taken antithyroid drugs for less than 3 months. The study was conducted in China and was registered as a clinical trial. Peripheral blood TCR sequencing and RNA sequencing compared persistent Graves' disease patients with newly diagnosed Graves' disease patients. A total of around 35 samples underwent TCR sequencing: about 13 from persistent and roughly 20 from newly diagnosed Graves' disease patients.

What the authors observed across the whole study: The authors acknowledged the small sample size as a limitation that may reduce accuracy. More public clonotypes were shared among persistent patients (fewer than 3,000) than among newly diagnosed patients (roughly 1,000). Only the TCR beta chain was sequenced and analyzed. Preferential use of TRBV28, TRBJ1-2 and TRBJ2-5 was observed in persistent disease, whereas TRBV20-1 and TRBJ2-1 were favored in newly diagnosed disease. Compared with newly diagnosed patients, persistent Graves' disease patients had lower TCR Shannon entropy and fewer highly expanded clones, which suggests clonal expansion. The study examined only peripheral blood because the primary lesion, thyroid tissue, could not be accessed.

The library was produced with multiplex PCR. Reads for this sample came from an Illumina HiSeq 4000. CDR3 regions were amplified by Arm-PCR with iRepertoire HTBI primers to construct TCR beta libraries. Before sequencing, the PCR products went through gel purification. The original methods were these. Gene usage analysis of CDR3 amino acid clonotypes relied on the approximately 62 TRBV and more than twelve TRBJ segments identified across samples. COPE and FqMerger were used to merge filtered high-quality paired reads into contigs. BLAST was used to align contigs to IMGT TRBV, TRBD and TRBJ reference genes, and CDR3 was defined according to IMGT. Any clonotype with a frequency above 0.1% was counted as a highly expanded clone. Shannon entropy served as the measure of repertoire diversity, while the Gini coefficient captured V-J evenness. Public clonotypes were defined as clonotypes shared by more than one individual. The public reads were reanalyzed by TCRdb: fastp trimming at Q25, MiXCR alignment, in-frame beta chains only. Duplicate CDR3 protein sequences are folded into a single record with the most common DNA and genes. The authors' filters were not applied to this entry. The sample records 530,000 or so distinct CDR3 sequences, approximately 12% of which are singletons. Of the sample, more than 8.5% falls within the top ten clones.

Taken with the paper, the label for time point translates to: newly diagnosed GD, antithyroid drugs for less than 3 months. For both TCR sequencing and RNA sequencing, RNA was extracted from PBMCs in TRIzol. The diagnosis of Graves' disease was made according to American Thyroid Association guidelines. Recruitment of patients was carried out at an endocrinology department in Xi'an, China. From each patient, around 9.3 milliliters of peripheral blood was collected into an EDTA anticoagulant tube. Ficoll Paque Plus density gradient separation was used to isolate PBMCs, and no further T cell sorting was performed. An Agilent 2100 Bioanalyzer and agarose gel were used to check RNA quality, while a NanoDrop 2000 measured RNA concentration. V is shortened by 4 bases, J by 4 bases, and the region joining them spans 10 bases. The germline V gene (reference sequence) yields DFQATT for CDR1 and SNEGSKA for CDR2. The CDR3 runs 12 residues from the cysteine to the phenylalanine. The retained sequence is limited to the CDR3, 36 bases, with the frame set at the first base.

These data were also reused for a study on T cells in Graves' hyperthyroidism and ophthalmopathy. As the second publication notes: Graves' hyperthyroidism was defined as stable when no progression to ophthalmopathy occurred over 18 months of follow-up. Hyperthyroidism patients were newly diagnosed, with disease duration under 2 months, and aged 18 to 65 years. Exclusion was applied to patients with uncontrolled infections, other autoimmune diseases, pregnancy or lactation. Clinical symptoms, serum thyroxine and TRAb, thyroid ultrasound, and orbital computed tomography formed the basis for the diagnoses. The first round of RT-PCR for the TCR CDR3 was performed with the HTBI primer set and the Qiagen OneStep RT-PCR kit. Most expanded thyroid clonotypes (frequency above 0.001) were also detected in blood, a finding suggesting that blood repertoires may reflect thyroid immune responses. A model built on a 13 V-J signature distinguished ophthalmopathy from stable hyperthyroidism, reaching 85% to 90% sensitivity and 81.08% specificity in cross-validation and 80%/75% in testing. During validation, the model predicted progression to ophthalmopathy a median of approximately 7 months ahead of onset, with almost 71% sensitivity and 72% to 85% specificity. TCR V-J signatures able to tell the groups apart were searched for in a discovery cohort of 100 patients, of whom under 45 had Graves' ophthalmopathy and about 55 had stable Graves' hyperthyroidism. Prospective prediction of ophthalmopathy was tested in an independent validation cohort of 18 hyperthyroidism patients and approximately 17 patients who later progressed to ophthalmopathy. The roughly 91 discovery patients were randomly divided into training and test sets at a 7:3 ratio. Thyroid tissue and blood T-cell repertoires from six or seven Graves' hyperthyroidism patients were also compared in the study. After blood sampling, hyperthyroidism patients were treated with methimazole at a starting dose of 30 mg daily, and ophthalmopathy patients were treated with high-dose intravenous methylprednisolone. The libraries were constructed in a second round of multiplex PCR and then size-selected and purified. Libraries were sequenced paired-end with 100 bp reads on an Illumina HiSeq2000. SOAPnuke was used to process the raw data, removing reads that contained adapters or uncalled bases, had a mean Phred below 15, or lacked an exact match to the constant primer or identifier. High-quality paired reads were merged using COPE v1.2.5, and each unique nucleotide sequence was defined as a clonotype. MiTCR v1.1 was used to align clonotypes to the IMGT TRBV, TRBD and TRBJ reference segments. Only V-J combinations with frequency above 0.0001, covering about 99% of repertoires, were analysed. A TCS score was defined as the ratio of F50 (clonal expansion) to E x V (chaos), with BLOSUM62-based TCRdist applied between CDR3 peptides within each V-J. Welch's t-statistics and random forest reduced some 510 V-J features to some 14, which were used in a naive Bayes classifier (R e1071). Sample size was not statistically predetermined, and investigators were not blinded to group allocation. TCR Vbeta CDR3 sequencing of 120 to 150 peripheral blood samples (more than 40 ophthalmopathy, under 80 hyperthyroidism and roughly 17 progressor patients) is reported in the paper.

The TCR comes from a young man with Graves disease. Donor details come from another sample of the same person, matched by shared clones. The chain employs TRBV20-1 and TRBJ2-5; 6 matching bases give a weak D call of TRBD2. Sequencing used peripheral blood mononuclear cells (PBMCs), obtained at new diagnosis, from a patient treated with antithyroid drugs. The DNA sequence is TGCAGTGCTACTAGCGAAGGAGAGACCCAGTACTTC. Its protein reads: CSATSEGETQYF.